This T cell receptor beta chain was found in a study of cytomegalovirus exposure and HLA in healthy donors. Worth noting for this clone: The target antigen is unknown.

Findings and limits, study-wide: The study listed roughly 160 cytomegalovirus-associated TCR beta chains.

Amplification used 60 Vbeta primers and 13 Jbeta primers. Profiled with immunoSEQ multiplex PCR; TCRdb holds only in-frame clones, not every one. The sample shows some 120,000 clones, roughly 78% of them seen only once. From germline, CDR1 is SNHLY and CDR2 FYNNEI. V lost 2 bases, J lost 7 bases, and 12 bases lay in between. This CDR3 spans 14 amino acids. The gene calls are TRBV2 and TRBJ2-1, with D perhaps TRBD2 (7 bases). The source is a man younger than 40 in good health and CMV-seropositive. The sequenced material came from PBMCs. CDR3 sequence (DNA): TGTGCCAGCAGTGAACGGGGGAGGGGGAATGAGCAGTTCTTC. This encodes CASSERGRGNEQFF.